A selection of T cell receptor beta chains follows, all from one sample in a study of CD8+ T cells in alopecia areata. Clones were read by immunoSEQ multiplex PCR, and TCRdb kept only the in-frame ones, dropping some. The table records about 97,000 clones, roughly 60% of them present only once. The sample in question was CD8+ T cells sorted from blood, obtained around week 55, from a patient treated with tofacitinib. The origin of the receptors is a human donor with alopecia areata. Each CDR3 is given without its conserved first and last residue. The listing skips clone size in some rows; elsewhere it reads once, few, many or a size class.

size: few
length: 12
V: TRBV6-1
CDR3: ASSEGAGNQPQH

size: few
length: 13
V: TRBV5-1
CDR3: ASSPTGSGANVLT

size: .
length: 15
V: TRBV28
CDR3: ASSLTPSGDSYNEQF

size: .
length: 13
V: TRBV30
CDR3: AWSDDLGGNQPQH

size: few
length: 12
V: TRBV7-9
CDR3: ASSLGYSNQPQH

size: .
length: 13
V: TRBV11-2
CDR3: ASSLVGGMPYEQY

size: .
length: 14
V: TRBV4-2
CDR3: ASSQGLAGLEETQY

size: .
length: 10
V: TRBV5-1
CDR3: ASRANTGELF

size: .
length: 12
V: TRBV5-6
CDR3: ASSFTTGNTEAF

size: .
length: 10
V: TRBV11-2
CDR3: ASSLDFGEAF

size: .
length: 7
V: TRBV20-1
CDR3: SAGETQY

size: .
length: 12
V: TRBV6-1
CDR3: ASSEQLAPYEQY

size: .
length: 15
V: TRBV5-6
CDR3: ASSGDLQGGREETQY

size: .
length: 13
V: TRBV5-1
CDR3: ASSTVQGGNTEAF

size: .
length: 11
V: TRBV2
CDR3: ASSKTENTEAF

size: few
length: 10
V: TRBV29-1
CDR3: SVRLSGVVEY

size: .
length: 10
V: TRBV7-9
CDR3: ASLDGSSPLH

size: .
length: 11
V: TRBV6-5
CDR3: ASSQQVGTEAF

size: .
length: 15
V: TRBV2
CDR3: ASTPKWLVGSMDTQY

size: .
length: 12
V: TRBV29-1
CDR3: SVPGGAGANVLT

size: few
length: 17
V: TRBV29-1
CDR3: RALGSRDRGMWCNQPQH

size: few
length: 15
V: TRBV15
CDR3: ATSRFPRDSSYNEQF

size: once
length: 13
V: TRBV9
CDR3: ASSASGGVTDTQY

size: .
length: 9
V: TRBV9
CDR3: ASRRQGGYT

size: .
length: 12
V: TRBV11-2
CDR3: ASRGTGQGTGYT

size: .
length: 13
V: TRBV29-1
CDR3: SVGLAGENTGELF

size: .
length: 16
V: TRBV7-2
CDR3: ASSLRDRGRGGAYEQY

size: few
length: 14
V: TRBV10-3
CDR3: AISEAGTGDRKTQY

size: .
length: 12
V: TRBV7-9
CDR3: ASRTRTGGHGYT

size: few
length: 10
V: TRBV15
CDR3: ATSRDRLEQY

size: .
length: 17
V: TRBV7-9
CDR3: ASSPAFRVGLAGSYEQY

size: .
length: 11
V: TRBV30
CDR3: AGRQENTGELF

size: .
length: 12
V: TRBV11-2
CDR3: ASSLSTGSYEQY

size: .
length: 10
V: TRBV27
CDR3: ASATGNTEAF

size: few
length: 13
V: TRBV29-1
CDR3: SVPHPTGGRETQY

size: .
length: 13
V: TRBV5-4
CDR3: ASSWSRVSNQPQH

size: .
length: 11
V: TRBV30
CDR3: ASGPGQGFEAF

size: few
length: 11
V: TRBV6-1
CDR3: ASSAGEAGELF

size: .
length: 13
V: TRBV23-1
CDR3: ASRANRGANTEAF

size: .
length: 9
V: TRBV4-1
CDR3: ASSQGDIQY

size: .
length: 16
V: TRBV27
CDR3: ASSQRQGATTYQETQY

size: .
length: 10
V: TRBV29-1
CDR3: SVDPGEGIAF

size: .
length: 13
V: TRBV11-2
CDR3: ASSLDLGLQETQY

size: .
length: 11
V: TRBV9
CDR3: ASSTSGMKTQY